This record concerns one TCR beta chain sequence. Its antigen remains unidentified. Between the trimmed V and J ends, which lost 2 bases and 4 bases, there was a span of 11 bases. CDR1 and CDR2 from the germline V gene are GTSNPN and SVGIG (reference sequence). CDR3 size: 13 residues. This record comes from a study of T cell responses to AZD1222 COVID-19 vaccine. TCRdb keeps only in-frame clones here, not all; method: immunoSEQ multiplex PCR. The data show fewer than 200,000 clones, with 85% to 90% seen just once and about 24% held by the top ten. Overall study findings and caveats: Donors were largely white British and mainly female; clonal diversity was possibly underestimated. Nearly half of the spike-specific TCRs reportedly recognize variant regions that carry no mutations.

The source of this sequence is an adult who received the AZD1222 COVID-19 vaccine. The input for sequencing was peripheral blood, taken 28 days after the second AZD1222 dose. The V call is TRBV30, the J call TRBJ1-2; D not certain. This CDR3 is CAWSPTKIYGYTF. The CDR3 DNA is TGTGCCTGGAGTCCAACAAAAATCTATGGCTACACCTTC.